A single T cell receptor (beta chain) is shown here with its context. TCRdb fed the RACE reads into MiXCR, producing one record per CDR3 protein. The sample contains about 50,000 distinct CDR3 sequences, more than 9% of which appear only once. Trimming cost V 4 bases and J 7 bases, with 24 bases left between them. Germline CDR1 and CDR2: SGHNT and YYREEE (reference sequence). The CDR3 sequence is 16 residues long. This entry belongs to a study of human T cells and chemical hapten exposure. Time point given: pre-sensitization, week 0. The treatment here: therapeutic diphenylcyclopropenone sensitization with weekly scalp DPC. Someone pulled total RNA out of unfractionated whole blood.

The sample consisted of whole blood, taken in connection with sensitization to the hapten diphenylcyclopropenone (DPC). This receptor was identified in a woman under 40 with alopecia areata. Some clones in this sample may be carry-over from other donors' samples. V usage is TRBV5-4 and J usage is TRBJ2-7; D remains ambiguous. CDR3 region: CASSPDGSSIPREQYF. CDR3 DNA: TGTGCCAGCAGCCCGGACGGGTCTTCTATCCCGAGGGAGCAGTACTTC.